Each of the 2 T cell receptor beta chains below was sequenced from the same sample in a study of glioma-infiltrating T cells after dendritic cell vaccination. Profiling relied on immunoSEQ multiplex PCR, and the TCRdb table lists in-frame clones only, not all of them. The repertoire holds roughly 80,000 clones, with around 87% as singletons. As to time point: after dendritic cell vaccination, including at tumor progression/relapse. The sequencing used blood, collected after dendritic cell vaccination. Receptor source: a human donor with glioblastoma.

The rearrangement links TRBV9 to TRBJ2-2, with 9 bases lining up with TRBD1. The V gene's germline CDR1 is SGDLS and CDR2 YYNGEE. V trimming: 0 bases; J trimming: 6 bases; junction bases outside the gene matches: 6. The CDR3 covers 16 residues. For the CDR3, the DNA is TGTGCCAGCAGCGTAGGGGGGACAGGGTCGCCCGGGGAGCTGTTTTTT. Translating gives CASSVGGTGSPGELFF.

This sequence joins TRBV6-6 and TRBJ1-5; 12 nucleotides match TRBD1. This CDR3 is 15 amino acids long. The J segment lost 4 bases and the V segment lost 5 bases, leaving 3 bases of the junction unmatched. Germline V gene sequence: CDR1 MNHNY, CDR2 SVGAGI (reference sequence). The CDR3 DNA follows: TGTGCCAGCAGTGGGACAGGGGGCAAAAATCAGCCCCAGCATTTT. This codes for CASSGTGGKNQPQHF.